Listed below are T cell receptor beta chains from one sample, sequenced in a study of T cells in Graves' hyperthyroidism and ophthalmopathy. TCRdb re-called the multiplex PCR reads with MiXCR, one entry per CDR3 protein. The data show hundreds of thousands of distinct CDR3 sequences, 14% seen once. Input material: blood. These receptors originate from a woman aged 25 to 45 with Graves' hyperthyroidism. CDR3s include the opening cysteine and the closing phenylalanine or tryptophan. The order of the fields is D gene, J gene, clone size, V gene, CDR3 protein, CDR3 DNA. A D gene is named only where the DNA matches it firmly. Some rows mark clone size as missing; the rest say once, few, many or name a class of expanded clone.

d_call: -; j_call: TRBJ2-5; clone_size: few; v_call: TRBV19; cdr3_aa: CASSWVARETQYF; cdr3_nt: TGTGCCAGTTCCTGGGTAGCCAGAGAGACCCAGTACTTC
d_call: -; j_call: TRBJ2-7; clone_size: few; v_call: TRBV27; cdr3_aa: CASSSGKGRASSYEQYF; cdr3_nt: TGTGCCAGCAGTTCAGGGAAAGGGCGGGCGAGCTCCTACGAGCAGTACTTC
d_call: TRBD1; j_call: TRBJ2-3; clone_size: many; v_call: TRBV28; cdr3_aa: CASSPSGTAGTDTQYF; cdr3_nt: TGTGCCAGCAGCCCATCTGGGACAGCAGGGACAGATACGCAGTATTTT
d_call: TRBD1; j_call: TRBJ2-1; clone_size: many; v_call: TRBV6-2/TRBV6-3; cdr3_aa: CASSYLIGDRGHNEQFF; cdr3_nt: TGTGCCAGCAGTTACTTGATAGGGGACAGGGGTCACAATGAGCAGTTCTTC
d_call: TRBD1; j_call: TRBJ2-7; clone_size: -; v_call: TRBV30; cdr3_aa: CAWTGTGYYEQCF; cdr3_nt: TGTGCCTGGACCGGGACAGGCTACTACGAGCAGTGCTTC
d_call: -; j_call: TRBJ2-6; clone_size: few; v_call: TRBV11-2; cdr3_aa: CASRGVRAGANVLTF; cdr3_nt: TGTGCCAGCAGAGGGGTTCGGGCTGGGGCCAACGTCCTGACTTTC
d_call: TRBD2; j_call: TRBJ2-1; clone_size: many; v_call: TRBV27; cdr3_aa: CASSLVAGGPYNEQFF; cdr3_nt: TGTGCCAGCAGCCTCGTAGCGGGAGGGCCTTACAATGAGCAGTTCTTC
d_call: -; j_call: TRBJ2-6; clone_size: many; v_call: TRBV10-3; cdr3_aa: CAISGYGGSSGANVLTF; cdr3_nt: TGTGCCATCAGTGGGTACGGGGGCTCCTCTGGGGCCAACGTCCTGACTTTC
d_call: -; j_call: TRBJ2-2; clone_size: -; v_call: TRBV7-2; cdr3_aa: CASSYWLDTGELFF; cdr3_nt: TGTGCCAGCAGCTATTGGCTCGACACCGGGGAGCTGTTTTTT
d_call: TRBD2; j_call: TRBJ2-3; clone_size: many; v_call: TRBV28; cdr3_aa: CASSYTSVSGTDTQYF; cdr3_nt: TGTGCCAGCAGCTACACTAGCGTGAGTGGCACAGATACGCAGTATTTT
d_call: -; j_call: TRBJ2-3; clone_size: many; v_call: TRBV2; cdr3_aa: CASSDFGTDTQYF; cdr3_nt: TGTGCCAGCAGTGATTTTGGAACAGATACGCAGTATTTT
d_call: TRBD1; j_call: TRBJ2-7; clone_size: many; v_call: TRBV11-1; cdr3_aa: CASSGGTGLDEQYF; cdr3_nt: TGTGCCAGCAGCGGGGGGACAGGGCTCGACGAGCAGTACTTC
d_call: -; j_call: TRBJ2-7; clone_size: few; v_call: TRBV7-9; cdr3_aa: CASSLEGGTYEQYF; cdr3_nt: TGTGCCAGCAGCTTAGAGGGAGGGACATACGAGCAGTACTTC
d_call: TRBD1; j_call: TRBJ1-1; clone_size: many; v_call: TRBV18; cdr3_aa: CASSRTGGADTEAFF; cdr3_nt: TGTGCCAGCTCACGAACAGGGGGCGCGGACACTGAAGCTTTCTTT
d_call: -; j_call: TRBJ2-2; clone_size: many; v_call: TRBV11-2; cdr3_aa: CASSLYGRELFF; cdr3_nt: TGTGCCAGCAGCTTATATGGCAGGGAGCTGTTTTTT
d_call: -; j_call: TRBJ2-2; clone_size: -; v_call: TRBV20-1; cdr3_aa: CRDPPGELFF; cdr3_nt: TGCAGGGATCCTCCCGGGGAGCTGTTTTTT
d_call: TRBD1; j_call: TRBJ2-7; clone_size: many; v_call: TRBV28; cdr3_aa: CASSRRTGFYEQYF; cdr3_nt: TGTGCCAGCAGTAGACGGACAGGGTTCTACGAGCAGTACTTC
d_call: -; j_call: TRBJ1-4; clone_size: many; v_call: TRBV6-1; cdr3_aa: CASGEREKLFF; cdr3_nt: TGTGCCAGCGGGGAAAGGGAAAAACTGTTTTTT
d_call: TRBD2; j_call: TRBJ2-7; clone_size: -; v_call: TRBV29-1; cdr3_aa: CSVGTGTSLNEQYF; cdr3_nt: TGCAGCGTTGGGACCGGGACTAGTCTAAACGAGCAGTACTTC
d_call: TRBD1; j_call: TRBJ1-2; clone_size: many; v_call: TRBV6-2/TRBV6-3; cdr3_aa: CASREPGTATNYGYTF; cdr3_nt: TGTGCCAGCAGGGAACCCGGGACAGCGACTAACTATGGCTACACCTTC
d_call: -; j_call: TRBJ1-4; clone_size: few; v_call: TRBV5-6; cdr3_aa: CASSFIGGANEKLFF; cdr3_nt: TGTGCCAGCAGCTTCATCGGGGGCGCTAATGAAAAACTGTTTTTT
d_call: TRBD2; j_call: TRBJ2-1; clone_size: many; v_call: TRBV9; cdr3_aa: CASSPLAGVSNEQFF; cdr3_nt: TGTGCCAGCAGCCCCCTAGCGGGAGTTTCAAATGAGCAGTTCTTC
d_call: TRBD2; j_call: TRBJ2-3; clone_size: few; v_call: TRBV15; cdr3_aa: CATSRTTSGSGSDTQYF; cdr3_nt: TGTGCCACCAGCAGAACGACTAGCGGGAGTGGCTCAGATACGCAGTATTTT
d_call: TRBD1; j_call: TRBJ1-5; clone_size: few; v_call: TRBV28; cdr3_aa: CASSPDRADQPQHF; cdr3_nt: TGTGCCAGCAGCCCCGACAGGGCTGATCAGCCCCAGCATTTT
d_call: -; j_call: TRBJ1-5; clone_size: many; v_call: TRBV19; cdr3_aa: CASSPGVGAPSPQHF; cdr3_nt: TGTGCCAGTAGCCCGGGGGTGGGGGCCCCATCGCCCCAGCATTTT
d_call: -; j_call: TRBJ2-7; clone_size: many; v_call: TRBV30; cdr3_aa: CAWTPRGGILSEQYF; cdr3_nt: TGTGCCTGGACTCCACGGGGCGGAATTTTGTCCGAGCAGTACTTC
d_call: TRBD1; j_call: TRBJ2-1; clone_size: many; v_call: TRBV30; cdr3_aa: CAWAGQGANEQFF; cdr3_nt: TGTGCCTGGGCGGGACAGGGGGCGAATGAGCAGTTCTTC
d_call: TRBD1; j_call: TRBJ1-2; clone_size: -; v_call: TRBV29-1; cdr3_aa: CSVIGQANYGYTF; cdr3_nt: TGCAGCGTTATTGGACAGGCCAACTATGGCTACACCTTC
d_call: -; j_call: TRBJ2-7; clone_size: many; v_call: TRBV7-2; cdr3_aa: CASSLVRDSSYEQYF; cdr3_nt: TGTGCCAGCAGCTTAGTCCGGGACTCATCCTACGAGCAGTACTTC
d_call: -; j_call: TRBJ2-7; clone_size: few; v_call: TRBV7-9; cdr3_aa: CASSFFLYRDSYEQYF; cdr3_nt: TGTGCCAGCAGCTTTTTTTTGTACAGGGACTCCTACGAGCAGTACTTC
d_call: TRBD1; j_call: TRBJ1-2; clone_size: -; v_call: TRBV29-1; cdr3_aa: CSVGQGETYGYTF; cdr3_nt: TGCAGCGTTGGACAGGGGGAAACCTATGGCTACACCTTC
d_call: TRBD2; j_call: TRBJ2-4; clone_size: few; v_call: TRBV2; cdr3_aa: CASSASGTLAKNIQYF; cdr3_nt: TGTGCCAGCAGTGCTAGCGGAACCCTAGCCAAAAACATTCAGTACTTC
d_call: -; j_call: TRBJ1-2; clone_size: -; v_call: TRBV6-1; cdr3_aa: CASSPTQTALYTF; cdr3_nt: TGTGCCAGCAGCCCCACCCAGACAGCGCTCTACACCTTC
d_call: TRBD1; j_call: TRBJ1-2; clone_size: -; v_call: TRBV5-1; cdr3_aa: CASSAGGQGYGYTF; cdr3_nt: TGCGCCAGCAGCGCAGGCGGACAGGGCTATGGCTACACCTTC
d_call: -; j_call: TRBJ1-2; clone_size: few; v_call: TRBV2; cdr3_aa: CASSEQGNYGYTF; cdr3_nt: TGTGCCAGCAGTGAACAGGGAAACTATGGCTACACCTTC
d_call: -; j_call: TRBJ2-5; clone_size: -; v_call: TRBV20-1; cdr3_aa: CSARLAWDETQYF; cdr3_nt: TGCAGTGCTAGATTGGCGTGGGACGAGACCCAGTACTTC
d_call: -; j_call: TRBJ1-1; clone_size: -; v_call: TRBV30; cdr3_aa: CAWGTQANTEAFF; cdr3_nt: TGTGCCTGGGGAACACAGGCGAACACTGAAGCTTTCTTT
d_call: -; j_call: TRBJ2-3; clone_size: -; v_call: TRBV19; cdr3_aa: CASSRDDTDTQYF; cdr3_nt: TGTGCCAGTAGTAGGGACGACACAGATACGCAGTATTTT
d_call: -; j_call: TRBJ2-3; clone_size: few; v_call: TRBV4-3; cdr3_aa: CASSQELGTDTQYF; cdr3_nt: TGCGCCAGCAGCCAAGAACTAGGTACAGATACGCAGTATTTT
d_call: -; j_call: TRBJ2-7; clone_size: many; v_call: TRBV15; cdr3_aa: CATSRDLFRGGASYEQYF; cdr3_nt: TGTGCCACCAGCAGAGATCTGTTTAGGGGGGGTGCATCCTACGAGCAGTACTTC
d_call: -; j_call: TRBJ1-1; clone_size: many; v_call: TRBV30; cdr3_aa: CAWSGHLNTEAFF; cdr3_nt: TGTGCCTGGAGTGGCCACTTGAACACTGAAGCTTTCTTT
d_call: -; j_call: TRBJ1-5; clone_size: -; v_call: TRBV18; cdr3_aa: CASSPASGQPQHF; cdr3_nt: TGTGCCAGCTCACCAGCCTCGGGCCAGCCCCAGCATTTT
d_call: -; j_call: TRBJ2-2; clone_size: few; v_call: TRBV6-1; cdr3_aa: CASRPPVTGELFF; cdr3_nt: TGTGCCAGCAGACCGCCCGTCACCGGGGAGCTGTTTTTT
d_call: -; j_call: TRBJ1-1; clone_size: -; v_call: TRBV29-1; cdr3_aa: CSVRRAGGVNTEAFF; cdr3_nt: TGCAGCGTTAGGCGGGCGGGTGGCGTCAACACTGAAGCTTTCTTT
d_call: -; j_call: TRBJ2-5; clone_size: -; v_call: TRBV5-1; cdr3_aa: CASSLLAGLGETQYF; cdr3_nt: TGCGCCAGCAGCTTGTTAGCAGGGTTGGGTGAGACCCAGTACTTC